The 2 T cell receptor beta chains listed next were all sequenced from one sample in a study of early T cells in non-severe SARS-CoV-2 infection. TCRdb processed the 5' RACE reads anew with MiXCR; each CDR3 protein has one entry. The sample has about 21,000 distinct CDR3 sequences; 4% to 5.5% are singletons. Sequencing was performed on whole blood. These receptors all stem from an adult who was a healthcare worker with PCR-confirmed SARS-CoV-2 infection or an uninfected control (not recorded which).

This clonotype is medium-sized (0.01 to 0.1%). The CDR3 loop is CASSVTGTVSHTF. The DNA for the CDR3 is TGTGCCAGCAGCGTGACCGGGACTGTTTCGCACACCTTC. This chain joins TRBV9 and TRBJ1-2; TRBD1 is a possible D gene (5 bases). Germline values: CDR1 SGDLS, CDR2 YYNGEE. The V end was cut by 2 bases, the J end by 12 bases, with 17 bases between. The CDR3 extends over 13 amino acids.

This clonotype has a count of ten or more. The chain combines TRBV11-3 with TRBJ2-1; 12 bases align to TRBD2. The CDR3 consists of 16 residues. With 5 bases clipped from V and 5 bases from J, the junction kept 7 bases outside the gene matches. CDR1 and CDR2 (germline): SGHNT, YENEEA. For the CDR3, the DNA is TGTGCCAGCAGCCCTGGACTAGCGGGACGACACAATGAGCAGTTCTTC. The encoded protein is CASSPGLAGRHNEQFF.